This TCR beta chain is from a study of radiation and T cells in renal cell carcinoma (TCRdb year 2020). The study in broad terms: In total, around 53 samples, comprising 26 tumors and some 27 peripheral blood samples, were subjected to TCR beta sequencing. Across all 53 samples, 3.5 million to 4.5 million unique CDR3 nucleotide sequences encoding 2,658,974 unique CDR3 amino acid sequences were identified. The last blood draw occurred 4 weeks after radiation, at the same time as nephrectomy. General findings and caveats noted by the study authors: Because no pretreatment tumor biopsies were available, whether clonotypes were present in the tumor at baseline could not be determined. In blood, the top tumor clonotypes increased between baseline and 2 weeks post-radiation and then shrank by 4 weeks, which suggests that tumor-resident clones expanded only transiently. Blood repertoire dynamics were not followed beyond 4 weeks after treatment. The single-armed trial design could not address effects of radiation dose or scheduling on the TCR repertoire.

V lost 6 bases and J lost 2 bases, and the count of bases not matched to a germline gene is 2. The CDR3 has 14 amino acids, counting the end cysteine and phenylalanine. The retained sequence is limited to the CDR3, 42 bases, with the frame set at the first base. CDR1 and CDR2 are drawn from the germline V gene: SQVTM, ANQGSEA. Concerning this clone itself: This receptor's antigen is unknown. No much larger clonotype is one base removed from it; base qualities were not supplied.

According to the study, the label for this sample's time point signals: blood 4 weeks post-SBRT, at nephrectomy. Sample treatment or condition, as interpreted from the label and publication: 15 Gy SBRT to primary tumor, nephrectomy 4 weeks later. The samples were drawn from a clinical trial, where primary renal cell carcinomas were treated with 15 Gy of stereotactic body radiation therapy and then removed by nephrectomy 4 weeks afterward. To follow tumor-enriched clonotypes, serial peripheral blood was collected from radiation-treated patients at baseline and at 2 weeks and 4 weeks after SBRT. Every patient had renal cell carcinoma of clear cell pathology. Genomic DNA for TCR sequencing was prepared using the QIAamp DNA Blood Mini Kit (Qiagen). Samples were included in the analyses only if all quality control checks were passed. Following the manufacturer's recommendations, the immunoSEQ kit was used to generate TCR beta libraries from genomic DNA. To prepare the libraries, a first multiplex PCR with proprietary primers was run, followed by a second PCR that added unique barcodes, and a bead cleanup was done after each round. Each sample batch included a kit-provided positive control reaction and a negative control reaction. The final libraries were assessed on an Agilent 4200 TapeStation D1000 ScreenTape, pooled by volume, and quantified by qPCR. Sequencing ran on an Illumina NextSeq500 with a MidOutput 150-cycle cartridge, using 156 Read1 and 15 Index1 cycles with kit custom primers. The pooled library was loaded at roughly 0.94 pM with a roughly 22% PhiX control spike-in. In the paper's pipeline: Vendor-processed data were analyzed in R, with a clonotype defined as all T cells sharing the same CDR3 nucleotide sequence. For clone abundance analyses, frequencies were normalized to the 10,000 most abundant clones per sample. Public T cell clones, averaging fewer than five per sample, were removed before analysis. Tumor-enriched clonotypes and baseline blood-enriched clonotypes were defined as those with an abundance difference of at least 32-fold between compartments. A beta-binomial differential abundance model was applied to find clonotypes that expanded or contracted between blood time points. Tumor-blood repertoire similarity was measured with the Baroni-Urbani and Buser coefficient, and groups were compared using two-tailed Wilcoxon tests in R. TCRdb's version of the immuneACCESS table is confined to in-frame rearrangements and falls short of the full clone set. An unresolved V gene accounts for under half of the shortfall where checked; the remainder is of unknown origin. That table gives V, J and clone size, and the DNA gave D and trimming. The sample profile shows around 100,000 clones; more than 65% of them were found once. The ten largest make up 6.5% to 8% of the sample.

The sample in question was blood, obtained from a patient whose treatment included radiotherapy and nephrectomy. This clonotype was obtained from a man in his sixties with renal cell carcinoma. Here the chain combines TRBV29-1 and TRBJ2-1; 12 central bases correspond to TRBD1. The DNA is TGCAGCGTGGGGGACAGGGGGCCCTACAATGAGCAGTTCTTC. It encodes CSVGDRGPYNEQFF.